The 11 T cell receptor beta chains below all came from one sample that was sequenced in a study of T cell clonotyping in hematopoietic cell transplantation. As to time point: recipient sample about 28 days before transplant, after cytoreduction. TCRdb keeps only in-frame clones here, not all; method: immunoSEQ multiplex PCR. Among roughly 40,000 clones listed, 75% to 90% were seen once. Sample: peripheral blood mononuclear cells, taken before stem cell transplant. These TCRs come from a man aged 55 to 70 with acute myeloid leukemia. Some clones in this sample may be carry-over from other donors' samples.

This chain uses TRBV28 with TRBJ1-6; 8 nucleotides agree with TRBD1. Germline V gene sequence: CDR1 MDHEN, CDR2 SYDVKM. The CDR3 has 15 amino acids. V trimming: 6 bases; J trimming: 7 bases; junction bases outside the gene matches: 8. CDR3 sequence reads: CASRSEGQANSPLHF. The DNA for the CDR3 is TGTGCCAGCAGGTCCGAGGGACAGGCCAATTCACCCCTCCACTTT.

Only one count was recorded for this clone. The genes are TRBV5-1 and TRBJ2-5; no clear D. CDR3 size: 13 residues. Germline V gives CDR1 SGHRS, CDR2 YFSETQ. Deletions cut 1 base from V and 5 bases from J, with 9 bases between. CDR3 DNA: TGCGCCAGCAGCTTGATTCATGGCGAGACCCAGTACTTC. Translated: CASSLIHGETQYF.

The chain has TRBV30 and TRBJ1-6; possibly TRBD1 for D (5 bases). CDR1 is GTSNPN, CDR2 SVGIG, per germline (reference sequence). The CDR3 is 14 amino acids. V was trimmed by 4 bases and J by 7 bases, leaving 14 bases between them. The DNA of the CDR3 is TGTGCCTGGACCAACCCTTGGGGGAATTCACCCCTCCACTTT. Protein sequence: CAWTNPWGNSPLHF.

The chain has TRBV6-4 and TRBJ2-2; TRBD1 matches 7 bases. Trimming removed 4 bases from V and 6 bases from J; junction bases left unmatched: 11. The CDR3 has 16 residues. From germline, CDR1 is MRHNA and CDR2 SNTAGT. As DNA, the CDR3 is TGTGCCAGCAGTGCCCAACCGGGGCAGGGGGCCGGGGAGCTGTTTTTT. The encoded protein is CASSAQPGQGAGELFF.

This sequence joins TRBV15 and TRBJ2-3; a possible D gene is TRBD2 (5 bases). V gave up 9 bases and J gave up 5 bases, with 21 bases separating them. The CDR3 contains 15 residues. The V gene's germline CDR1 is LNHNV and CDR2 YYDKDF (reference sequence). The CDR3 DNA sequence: TGTGCCACGGGCCTCCGGGGTCGGAAGGGAGATACGCAGTATTTT. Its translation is CATGLRGRKGDTQYF.

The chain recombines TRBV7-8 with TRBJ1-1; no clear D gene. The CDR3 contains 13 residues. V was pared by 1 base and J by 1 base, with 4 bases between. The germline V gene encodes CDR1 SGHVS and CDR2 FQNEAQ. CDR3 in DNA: TGTGCCAGCAGCTTAGGTTGGAACACTGAAGCTTTCTTT. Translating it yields CASSLGWNTEAFF. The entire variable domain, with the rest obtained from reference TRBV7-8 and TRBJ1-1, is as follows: GAGVSQSPRYKVAKRGQDVALRCDPISGHVSLFWYQQALGQGPEFLTYFQNEAQLDKSGLPSDRFFAERPEGSVSTLKIQRTQQEDSAVYLCASSLGWNTEAFFGQGTRLTVV.

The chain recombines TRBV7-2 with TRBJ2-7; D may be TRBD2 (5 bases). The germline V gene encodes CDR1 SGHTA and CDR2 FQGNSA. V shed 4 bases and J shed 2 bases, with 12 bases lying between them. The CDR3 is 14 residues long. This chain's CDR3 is CASSYTPGAYEQYF. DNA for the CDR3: TGTGCCAGCAGCTATACCCCCGGGGCCTACGAGCAGTACTTC.

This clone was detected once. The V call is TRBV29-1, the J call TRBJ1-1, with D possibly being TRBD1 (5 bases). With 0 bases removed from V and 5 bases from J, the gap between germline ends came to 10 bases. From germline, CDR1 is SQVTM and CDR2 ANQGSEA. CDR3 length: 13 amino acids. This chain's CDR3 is CSVEDGTTTEAFF. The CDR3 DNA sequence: TGCAGCGTTGAAGACGGGACGACTACTGAAGCTTTCTTT.

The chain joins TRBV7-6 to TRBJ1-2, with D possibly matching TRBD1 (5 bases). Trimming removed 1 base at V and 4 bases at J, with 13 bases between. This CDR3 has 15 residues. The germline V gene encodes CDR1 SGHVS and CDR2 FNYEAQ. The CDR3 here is CASSLDYTGFYGYTF. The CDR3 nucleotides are TGTGCCAGCAGCTTAGATTACACAGGTTTCTATGGCTACACCTTC.

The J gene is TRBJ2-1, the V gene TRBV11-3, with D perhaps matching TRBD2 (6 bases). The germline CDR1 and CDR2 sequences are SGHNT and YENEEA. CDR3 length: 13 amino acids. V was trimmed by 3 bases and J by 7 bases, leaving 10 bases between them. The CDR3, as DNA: TGTGCCAGCAGCTTCCGACTAGAAAATGAGCAGTTCTTC. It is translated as CASSFRLENEQFF.

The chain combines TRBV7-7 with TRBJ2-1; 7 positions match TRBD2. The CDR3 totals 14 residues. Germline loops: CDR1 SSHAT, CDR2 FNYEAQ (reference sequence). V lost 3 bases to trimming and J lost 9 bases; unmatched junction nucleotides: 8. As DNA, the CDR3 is TGTGCCAGCAGCTTGGATTTTTCGGGGGGTGAGCAGTTCTTC. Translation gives CASSLDFSGGEQFF.